The present T cell receptor beta chain was sequenced within a study of T cells in Graves' hyperthyroidism and ophthalmopathy. Study details: Initial diagnosis, before any treatment, was when peripheral blood was collected.

Each 10 ml fresh peripheral blood draw supplied the PBMCs. RNA transcripts were the template for amplifying TCR beta CDR3 regions. In the first-round RT-PCR of the TCR CDR3, the HTBI primer set was used. TCRdb processed the multiplex PCR reads anew with MiXCR; each CDR3 protein has one entry. The data show nearly 250,000 distinct CDR3 sequences, over 20% seen once. This clonotype was detected only once. What it binds is not known. V lost 1 base and J lost 7; bases outside the gene matches: 4. The CDR3 totals 16 residues. Germline values: CDR1 MDHEN, CDR2 SYDVKM. Study-wide results and caveats: Ophthalmopathy was distinguished from stable hyperthyroidism by 13 V-J signatures.

The rearrangement joins TRBV28 to TRBJ1-6; 10 nucleotides line up with TRBD1. This sequence originates from a woman in her thirties or forties with Graves' ophthalmopathy. What was sequenced was blood. CDR3 amino acids: CASSLSPGQGNSPLHF. The CDR3 DNA follows: TGTGCCAGCAGTTTATCCCCGGGACAGGGGAATTCACCCCTCCACTTT.